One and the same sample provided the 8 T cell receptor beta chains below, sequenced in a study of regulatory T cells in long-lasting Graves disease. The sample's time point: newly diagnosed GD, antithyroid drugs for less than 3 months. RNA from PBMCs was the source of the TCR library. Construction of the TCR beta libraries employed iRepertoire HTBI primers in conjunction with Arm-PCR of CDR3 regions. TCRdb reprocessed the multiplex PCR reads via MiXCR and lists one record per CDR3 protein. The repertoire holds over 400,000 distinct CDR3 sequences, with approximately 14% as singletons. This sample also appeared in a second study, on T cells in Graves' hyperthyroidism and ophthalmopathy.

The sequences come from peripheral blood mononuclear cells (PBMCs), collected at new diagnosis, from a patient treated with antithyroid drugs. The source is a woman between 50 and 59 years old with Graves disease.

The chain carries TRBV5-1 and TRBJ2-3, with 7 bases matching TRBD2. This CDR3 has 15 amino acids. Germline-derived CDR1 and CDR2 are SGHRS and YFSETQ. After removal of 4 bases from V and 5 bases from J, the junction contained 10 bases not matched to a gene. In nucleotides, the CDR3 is TGCGCCAGCAGCCCCGGGGAGGGACCGGGAGATACGCAGTATTTT. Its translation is CASSPGEGPGDTQYF.

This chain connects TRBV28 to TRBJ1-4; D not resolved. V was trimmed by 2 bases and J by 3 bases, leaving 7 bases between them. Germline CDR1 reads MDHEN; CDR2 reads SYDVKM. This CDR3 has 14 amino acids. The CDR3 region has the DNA TGTGCCAGCAGTTTAGGGTCAGCTAATGAAAAACTGTTTTTT. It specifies CASSLGSANEKLFF.

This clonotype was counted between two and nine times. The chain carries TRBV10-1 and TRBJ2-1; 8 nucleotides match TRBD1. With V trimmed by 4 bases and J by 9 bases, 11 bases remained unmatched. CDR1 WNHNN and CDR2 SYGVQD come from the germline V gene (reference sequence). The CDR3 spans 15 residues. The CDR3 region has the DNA TGCGCCAGCAGTGGGACAGGGACGGGTACTGGTGAGCAGTTCTTC. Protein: CASSGTGTGTGEQFF.

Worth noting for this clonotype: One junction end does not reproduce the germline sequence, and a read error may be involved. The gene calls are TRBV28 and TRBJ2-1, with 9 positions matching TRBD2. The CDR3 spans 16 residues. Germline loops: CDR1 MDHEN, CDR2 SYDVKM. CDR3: CASIRAAGGDYNEQSF. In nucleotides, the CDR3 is TGTGCCAGCATCCGGGCGGCGGGAGGGGACTACAATGAGCAGTCCTTC.

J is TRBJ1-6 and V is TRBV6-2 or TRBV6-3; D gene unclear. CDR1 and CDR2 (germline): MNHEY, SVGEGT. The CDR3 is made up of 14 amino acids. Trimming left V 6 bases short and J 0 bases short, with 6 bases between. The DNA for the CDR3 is TGTGCCAGCAGGGCGACCTCCTATAATTCACCCCTCCACTTT. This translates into CASRATSYNSPLHF.

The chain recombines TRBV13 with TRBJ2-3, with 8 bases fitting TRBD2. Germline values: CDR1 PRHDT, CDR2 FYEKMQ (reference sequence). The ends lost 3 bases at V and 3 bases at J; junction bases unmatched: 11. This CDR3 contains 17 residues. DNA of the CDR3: TGTGCCAGCAGCTTCAATACCCTAGGGACTAGAACAGATACGCAGTATTTT. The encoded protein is CASSFNTLGTRTDTQYF.

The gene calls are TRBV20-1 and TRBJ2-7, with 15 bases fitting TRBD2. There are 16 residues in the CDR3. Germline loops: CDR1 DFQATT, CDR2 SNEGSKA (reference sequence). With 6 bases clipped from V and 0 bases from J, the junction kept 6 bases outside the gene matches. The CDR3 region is CSATGTSGRSSYEQYF. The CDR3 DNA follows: TGCAGTGCAACCGGGACTAGCGGGAGGAGCTCCTACGAGCAGTACTTC.

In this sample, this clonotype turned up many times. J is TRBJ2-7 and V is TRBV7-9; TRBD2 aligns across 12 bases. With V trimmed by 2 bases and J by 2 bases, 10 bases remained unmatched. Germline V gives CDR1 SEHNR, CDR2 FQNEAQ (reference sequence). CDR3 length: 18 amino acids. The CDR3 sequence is CASSLRLAGANSPYEQYF. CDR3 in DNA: TGTGCCAGCAGCTTAAGACTAGCGGGAGCGAATTCCCCCTACGAGCAGTACTTC. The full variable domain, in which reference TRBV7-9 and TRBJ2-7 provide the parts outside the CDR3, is DTGVSQNPRHKITKRGQNVTFRCDPISEHNRLYWYRQTLGQGPEFLTYFQNEAQLEKSRLLSDRFSAERPKGSFSTLEIQRTEQGDSAMYLCASSLRLAGANSPYEQYFGPGTRLTVT.